The T cell receptor (beta chain) under discussion was sequenced for a study of regulatory T cells in long-lasting Graves disease. Indicated time point: persistent/refractory GD, antithyroid drugs over 5 years with positive TRAb. Preparation of the TCR library used RNA extracted from PBMCs. American Thyroid Association guidelines defined how Graves' disease was diagnosed. The authors built TCR beta libraries using iRepertoire HTBI primers and Arm-PCR of CDR3 regions. In TCRdb, the multiplex PCR reads were re-called with MiXCR into one record per CDR3 protein. Of about 660,000 distinct CDR3 sequences in the sample, about 30% were seen once. The receptor was derived from a female donor with Graves disease. The material sequenced was peripheral blood mononuclear cells (PBMCs), taken when the disease was refractory, from a patient treated with antithyroid drugs.

CDR3 amino acids: CASSIAPPTGRNTEAFF. The CDR3 DNA reads as TGTGCCAGTAGTATAGCCCCACCCACAGGTAGAAACACTGAAGCTTTCTTT. This rearrangement joins TRBV19 to TRBJ1-1; D possibly corresponds to TRBD1 (5 bases). This CDR3 contains 17 residues. Trimming took off 1 base at V and 2 bases at J, with 17 bases between the two ends. Germline CDR1 is LNHDA and CDR2 is SQIVND (reference sequence).